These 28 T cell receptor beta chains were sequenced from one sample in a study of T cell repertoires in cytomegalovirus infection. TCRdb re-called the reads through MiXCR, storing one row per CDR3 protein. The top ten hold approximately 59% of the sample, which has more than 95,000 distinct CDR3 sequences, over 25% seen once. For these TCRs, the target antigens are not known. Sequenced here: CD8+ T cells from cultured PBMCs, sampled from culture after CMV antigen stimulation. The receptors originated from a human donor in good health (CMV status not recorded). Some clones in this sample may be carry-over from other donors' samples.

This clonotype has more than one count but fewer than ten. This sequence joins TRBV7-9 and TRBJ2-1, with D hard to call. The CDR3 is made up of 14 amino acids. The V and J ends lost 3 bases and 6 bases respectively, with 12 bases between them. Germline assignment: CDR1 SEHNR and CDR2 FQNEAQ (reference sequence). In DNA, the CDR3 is TGTGCCAGCAGCTTTCTCCCCGGTGGCAATGAGCAGTTCTTC. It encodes CASSFLPGGNEQFF.

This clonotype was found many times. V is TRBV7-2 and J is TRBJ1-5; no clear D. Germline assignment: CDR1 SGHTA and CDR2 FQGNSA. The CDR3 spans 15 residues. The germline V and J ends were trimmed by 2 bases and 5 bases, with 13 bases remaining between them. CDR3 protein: CASSLRSGIDQPQHF. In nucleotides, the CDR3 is TGTGCCAGCAGCTTAAGGTCAGGTATCGATCAGCCCCAGCATTTT. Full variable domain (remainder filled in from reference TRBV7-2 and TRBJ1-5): GAGVSQSPSNKVTEKGKDVELRCDPISGHTALYWYRQSLGQGLEFLIYFQGNSAPDKSGLPSDRFSAERTGGSVSTLTIQRTQQEDSAVYLCASSLRSGIDQPQHFGDGTRLSIL.

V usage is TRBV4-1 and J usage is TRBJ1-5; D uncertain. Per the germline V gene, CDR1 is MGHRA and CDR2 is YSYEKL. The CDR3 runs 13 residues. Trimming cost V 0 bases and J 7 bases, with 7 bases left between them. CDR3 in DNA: TGCGCCAGCAGCCAAGACCCCGGCCAGCCCCAGCATTTT. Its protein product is CASSQDPGQPQHF.

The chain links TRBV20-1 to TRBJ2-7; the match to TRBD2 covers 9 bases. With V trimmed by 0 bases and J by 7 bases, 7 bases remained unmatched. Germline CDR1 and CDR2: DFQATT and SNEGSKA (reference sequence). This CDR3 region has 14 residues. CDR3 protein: CSARDRAGGFEQYF. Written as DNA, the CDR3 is TGCAGTGCTAGAGATAGAGCGGGGGGCTTTGAGCAGTACTTC.

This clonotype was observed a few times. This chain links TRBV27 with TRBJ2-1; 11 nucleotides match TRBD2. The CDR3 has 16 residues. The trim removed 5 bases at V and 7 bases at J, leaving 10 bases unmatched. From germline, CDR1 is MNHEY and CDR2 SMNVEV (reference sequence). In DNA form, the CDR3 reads TGTGCCAGCAGTCCATTAGCGGGGGGGCCGGGGAATGAGCAGTTCTTC. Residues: CASSPLAGGPGNEQFF.

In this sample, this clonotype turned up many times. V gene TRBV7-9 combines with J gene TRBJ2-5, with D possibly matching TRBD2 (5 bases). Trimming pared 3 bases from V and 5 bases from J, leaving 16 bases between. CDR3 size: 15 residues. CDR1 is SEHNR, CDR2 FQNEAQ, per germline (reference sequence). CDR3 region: CASSFLANLRETQYF. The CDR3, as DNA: TGTGCCAGCAGCTTTCTAGCCAACCTGAGGGAGACCCAGTACTTC.

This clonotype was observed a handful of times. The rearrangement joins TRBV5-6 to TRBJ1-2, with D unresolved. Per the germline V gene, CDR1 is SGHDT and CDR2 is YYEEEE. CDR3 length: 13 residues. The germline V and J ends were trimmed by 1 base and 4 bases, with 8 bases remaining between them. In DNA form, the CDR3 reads TGTGCCAGCAGCTTGACGAGCTCCTATGGCTACACCTTC. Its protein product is CASSLTSSYGYTF. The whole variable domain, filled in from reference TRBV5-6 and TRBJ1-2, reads DAGVTQSPTHLIKTRGQQVTLRCSPKSGHDTVSWYQQALGQGPQFIFQYYEEEERQRGNFPDRFSGHQFPNYSSELNVNALLLGDSALYLCASSLTSSYGYTFGSGTRLTVV.

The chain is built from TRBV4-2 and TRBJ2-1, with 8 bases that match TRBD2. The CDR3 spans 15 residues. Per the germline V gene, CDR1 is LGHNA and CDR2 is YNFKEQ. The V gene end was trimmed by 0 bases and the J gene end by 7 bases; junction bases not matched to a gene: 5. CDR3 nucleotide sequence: TGTGCCAGCAGCCAAGAGCGGGGGGCTGGGAATGAGCAGTTCTTC. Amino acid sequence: CASSQERGAGNEQFF.

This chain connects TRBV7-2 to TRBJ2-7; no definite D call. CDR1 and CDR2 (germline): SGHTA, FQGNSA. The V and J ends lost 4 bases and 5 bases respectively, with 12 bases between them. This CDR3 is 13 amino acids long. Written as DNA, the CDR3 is TGTGCCAGCAGCTCTCGATTGATCGACGAGCAGTACTTC. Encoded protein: CASSSRLIDEQYF.

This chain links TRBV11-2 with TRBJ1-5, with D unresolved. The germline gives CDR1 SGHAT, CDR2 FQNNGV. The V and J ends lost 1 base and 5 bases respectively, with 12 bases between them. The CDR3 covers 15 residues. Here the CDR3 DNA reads TGTGCCAGCAGCTTAGGGGTTTGGGGAGATCAGCCCCAGCATTTT. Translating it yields CASSLGVWGDQPQHF.

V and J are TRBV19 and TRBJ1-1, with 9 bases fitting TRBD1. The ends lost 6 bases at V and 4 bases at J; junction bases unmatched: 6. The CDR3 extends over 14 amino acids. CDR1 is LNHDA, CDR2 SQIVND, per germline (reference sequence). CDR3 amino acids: CASSPGTGSTEAFF. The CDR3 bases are TGTGCCAGTAGCCCCGGGACAGGGAGCACTGAAGCTTTCTTT. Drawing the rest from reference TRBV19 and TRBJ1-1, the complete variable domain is DGGITQSPKYLFRKEGQNVTLSCEQNLNHDAMYWYRQDPGQGLRLIYYSQIVNDFQKGDIAEGYSVSREKKESFPLTVTSAQKNPTAFYLCASSPGTGSTEAFFGQGTRLTVV.

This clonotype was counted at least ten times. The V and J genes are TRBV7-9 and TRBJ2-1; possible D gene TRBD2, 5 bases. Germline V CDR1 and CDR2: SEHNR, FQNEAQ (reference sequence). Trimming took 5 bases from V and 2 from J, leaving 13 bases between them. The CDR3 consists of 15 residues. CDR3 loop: CASSPWRVTYNEQFF. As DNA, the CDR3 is TGTGCCAGCAGCCCTTGGCGGGTAACCTACAATGAGCAGTTCTTC.

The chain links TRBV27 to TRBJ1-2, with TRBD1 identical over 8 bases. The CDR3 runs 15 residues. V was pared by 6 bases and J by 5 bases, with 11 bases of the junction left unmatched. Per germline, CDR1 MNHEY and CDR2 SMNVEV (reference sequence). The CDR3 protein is CASRETGAIIYGYTF. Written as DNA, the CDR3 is TGTGCCAGCAGGGAGACAGGGGCGATAATATATGGCTACACCTTC.

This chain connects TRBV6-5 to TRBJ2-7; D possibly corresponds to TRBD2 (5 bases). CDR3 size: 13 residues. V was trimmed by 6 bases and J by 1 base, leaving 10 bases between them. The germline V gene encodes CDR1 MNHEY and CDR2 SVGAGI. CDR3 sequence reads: CASRAGFSYEQYF. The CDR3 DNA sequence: TGTGCCAGCAGGGCGGGTTTTTCCTACGAGCAGTACTTC.

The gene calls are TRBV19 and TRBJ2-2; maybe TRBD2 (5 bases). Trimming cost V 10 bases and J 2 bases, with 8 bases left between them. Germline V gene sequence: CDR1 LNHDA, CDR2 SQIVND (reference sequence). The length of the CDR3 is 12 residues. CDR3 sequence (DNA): TGTGCCACCGGGGTTAACACCGGGGAGCTGTTTTTT. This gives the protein CATGVNTGELFF.

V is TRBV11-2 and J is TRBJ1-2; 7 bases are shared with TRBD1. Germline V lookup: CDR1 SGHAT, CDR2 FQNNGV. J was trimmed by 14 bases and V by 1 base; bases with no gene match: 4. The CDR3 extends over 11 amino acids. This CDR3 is CASSLAGGPTF. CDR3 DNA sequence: TGTGCCAGCAGCTTAGCAGGGGGGCCTACCTTC.

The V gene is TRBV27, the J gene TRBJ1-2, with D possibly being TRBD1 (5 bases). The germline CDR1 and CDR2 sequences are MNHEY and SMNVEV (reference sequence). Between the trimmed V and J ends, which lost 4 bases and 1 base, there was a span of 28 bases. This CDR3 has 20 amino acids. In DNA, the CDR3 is TGTGCCAGCAGTTCCGGTCGAGCCCGGGGCGTTCCTAGCCTTAACTATGGCTACACCTTC. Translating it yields CASSSGRARGVPSLNYGYTF.

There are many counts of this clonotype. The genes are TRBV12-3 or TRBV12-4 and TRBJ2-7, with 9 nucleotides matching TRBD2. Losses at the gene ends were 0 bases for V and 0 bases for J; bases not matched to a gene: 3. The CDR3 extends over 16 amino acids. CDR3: CASSLALAGFSYEQYF. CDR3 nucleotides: TGTGCCAGCAGTTTAGCCCTAGCGGGGTTCTCCTACGAGCAGTACTTC.

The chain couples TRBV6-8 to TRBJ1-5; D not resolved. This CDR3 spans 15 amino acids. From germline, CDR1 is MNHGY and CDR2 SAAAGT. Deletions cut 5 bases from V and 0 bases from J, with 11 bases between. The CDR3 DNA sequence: TGTGCCAGCAGTGGTGGCAGACATAGCAATCAGCCCCAGCATTTT. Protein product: CASSGGRHSNQPQHF.

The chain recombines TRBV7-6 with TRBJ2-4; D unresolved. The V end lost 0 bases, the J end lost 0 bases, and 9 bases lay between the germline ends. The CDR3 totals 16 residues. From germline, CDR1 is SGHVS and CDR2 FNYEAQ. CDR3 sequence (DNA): TGTGCCAGCAGCTTAGCCTTAGACTTAGCCAAAAACATTCAGTACTTC. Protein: CASSLALDLAKNIQYF.

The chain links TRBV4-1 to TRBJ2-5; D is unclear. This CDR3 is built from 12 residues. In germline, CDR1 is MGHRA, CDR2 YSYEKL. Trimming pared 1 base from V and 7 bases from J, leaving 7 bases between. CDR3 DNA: TGCGCCAGCAGCCAAGCTTCGGGGACCCAGTACTTC. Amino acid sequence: CASSQASGTQYF.

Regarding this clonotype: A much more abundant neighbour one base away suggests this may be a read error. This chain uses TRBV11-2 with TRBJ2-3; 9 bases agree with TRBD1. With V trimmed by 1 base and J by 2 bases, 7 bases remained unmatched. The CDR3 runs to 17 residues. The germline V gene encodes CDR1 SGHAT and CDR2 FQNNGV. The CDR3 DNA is TGTGCCAGCAGCTTAGGGGGGACAGGGTCGCCCACAGATACGCAGTATTTT. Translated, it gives CASSLGGTGSPTDTQYF.

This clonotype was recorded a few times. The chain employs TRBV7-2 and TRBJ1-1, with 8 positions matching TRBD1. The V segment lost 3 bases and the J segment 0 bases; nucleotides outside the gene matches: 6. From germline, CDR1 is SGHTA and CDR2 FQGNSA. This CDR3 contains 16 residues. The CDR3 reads CASSLPSGQVNTEAFF. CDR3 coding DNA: TGTGCCAGCAGCTTGCCATCGGGACAGGTGAACACTGAAGCTTTCTTT.

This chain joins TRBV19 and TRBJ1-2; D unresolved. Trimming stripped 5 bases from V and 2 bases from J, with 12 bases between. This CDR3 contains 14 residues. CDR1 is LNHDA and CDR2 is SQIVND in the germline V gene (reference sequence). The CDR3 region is CASSRSAANYGYTF. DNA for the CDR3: TGTGCCAGTAGTCGTTCCGCAGCAAACTATGGCTACACCTTC.

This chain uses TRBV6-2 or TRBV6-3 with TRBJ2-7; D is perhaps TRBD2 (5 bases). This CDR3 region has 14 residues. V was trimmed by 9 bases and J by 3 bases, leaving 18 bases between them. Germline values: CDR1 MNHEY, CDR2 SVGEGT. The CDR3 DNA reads TGTGCCAGTCGGGCGGACGGGATTTACTACGAGCAGTACTTC. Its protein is CASRADGIYYEQYF.

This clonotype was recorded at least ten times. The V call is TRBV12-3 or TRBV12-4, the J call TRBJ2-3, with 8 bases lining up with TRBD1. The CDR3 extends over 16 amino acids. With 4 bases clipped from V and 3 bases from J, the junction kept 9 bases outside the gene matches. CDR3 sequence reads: CASSYLGQGWTDTQYF. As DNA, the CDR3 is TGTGCCAGCAGTTACCTCGGACAGGGCTGGACAGATACGCAGTATTTT.

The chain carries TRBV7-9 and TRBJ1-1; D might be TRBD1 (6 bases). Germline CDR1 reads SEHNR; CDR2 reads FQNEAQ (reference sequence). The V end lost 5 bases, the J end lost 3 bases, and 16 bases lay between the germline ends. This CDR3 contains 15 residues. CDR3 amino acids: CASSPLQGADTEAFF. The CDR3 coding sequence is TGTGCCAGCAGCCCATTACAGGGCGCGGACACTGAAGCTTTCTTT.

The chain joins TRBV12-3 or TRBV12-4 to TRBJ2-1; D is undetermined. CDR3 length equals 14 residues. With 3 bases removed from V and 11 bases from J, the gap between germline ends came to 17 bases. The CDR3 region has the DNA TGTGCCAGCAGTTTCCGTGATATCCCCCCTCAGCAGTTCTTC. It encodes CASSFRDIPPQQFF.